This T cell receptor (beta chain) was captured by sequencing in a study of T cell repertoires in cytomegalovirus infection. TCRdb itself ran the reads through MiXCR, one entry per CDR3 protein. The profile shows roughly 200,000 distinct CDR3 sequences, roughly 17% of them singletons. This clonotype showed up just a few times. This CDR3 has 11 residues. Trimming stripped 9 bases from V and 4 bases from J, with 9 bases between. Germline V CDR1 and CDR2: LNHDA, SQIVND (reference sequence). The chain couples TRBV19 to TRBJ1-2; D not certain. The source material was CD8+ T cells from PBMCs. The TCR sequence derives from a human donor in good health (CMV status not recorded). Some clones in this sample may be carry-over from other donors' samples. CDR3 amino acids: CASGGLYGYTF. The DNA for the CDR3 is TGTGCCAGCGGCGGCCTCTATGGCTACACCTTC.